Listed below are T cell receptor beta chains from one sample, sequenced in a study of CD8+CD57+ T cells in acquired aplastic anemia. TCRdb fed the reads into MiXCR, producing one record per CDR3 protein. The repertoire holds approximately 190,000 distinct CDR3 sequences, roughly half seen once, with around a tenth in the top ten. Sequenced sample: sorted CD4+, CD8+, or CD8+CD57+ T cells (not recorded which) from PBMCs. Receptors were obtained from a human donor with aplastic anemia. Both conserved end residues are trimmed from each CDR3. The order of the fields is clone size, D gene, V gene, CDR3 protein. The D gene is left open where the match is weak. Some rows mark clone size as missing; the rest say once, few, many or name a class of expanded clone.

clone_size: NA; d_call: NA; v_call: TRBV15; cdr3_aa: ATSVGAKNIQY
clone_size: NA; d_call: TRBD2; v_call: TRBV6-1; cdr3_aa: ASSERPSGTSTDTQY
clone_size: many; d_call: NA; v_call: TRBV10-3; cdr3_aa: AISESISISDTQY
clone_size: NA; d_call: NA; v_call: TRBV7-3; cdr3_aa: ASSLREGAEQF
clone_size: NA; d_call: NA; v_call: TRBV15; cdr3_aa: ATSRDSNSPLH
clone_size: once; d_call: TRBD2; v_call: TRBV12-3/TRBV12-4; cdr3_aa: ASRPGLGTQY
clone_size: few; d_call: NA; v_call: TRBV5-5; cdr3_aa: ASSSATLGWSPLH
clone_size: NA; d_call: NA; v_call: TRBV7-9; cdr3_aa: ATQTDSNQPQH
clone_size: many; d_call: TRBD1; v_call: TRBV5-4; cdr3_aa: ASSLESDRARAEAF
clone_size: few; d_call: NA; v_call: TRBV15; cdr3_aa: ATSAPGTSTEAF
clone_size: NA; d_call: NA; v_call: TRBV11-2; cdr3_aa: ASRKGAVETQY
clone_size: many; d_call: NA; v_call: TRBV6-1; cdr3_aa: ASSRRGDNQPQH
clone_size: NA; d_call: TRBD1; v_call: TRBV2; cdr3_aa: ASSRQGGGNTIY
clone_size: NA; d_call: NA; v_call: TRBV15; cdr3_aa: ATSRATGSHNSPLH
clone_size: NA; d_call: NA; v_call: TRBV19; cdr3_aa: ASSRGRENTEAF
clone_size: many; d_call: NA; v_call: TRBV24-1; cdr3_aa: ATSDNRDNTEAF
clone_size: few; d_call: TRBD1; v_call: TRBV20-1; cdr3_aa: SARTGSSYEQY
clone_size: many; d_call: NA; v_call: TRBV9; cdr3_aa: ASSVIGVGNEQF
clone_size: many; d_call: NA; v_call: TRBV24-1; cdr3_aa: ATAMGDLQF
clone_size: once; d_call: NA; v_call: TRBV29-1; cdr3_aa: SVVRVLYGYT
clone_size: many; d_call: NA; v_call: TRBV19; cdr3_aa: ASSTELGGSYNEQF
clone_size: few; d_call: TRBD1; v_call: TRBV11-2; cdr3_aa: ASSLLKLRAGGTEAF
clone_size: NA; d_call: TRBD1; v_call: TRBV20-1; cdr3_aa: SARYDRGHEQF
clone_size: few; d_call: TRBD2; v_call: TRBV20-1; cdr3_aa: SATTSLNTGELF
clone_size: many; d_call: NA; v_call: TRBV2; cdr3_aa: ASNPTSYEQY
clone_size: NA; d_call: NA; v_call: TRBV7-9; cdr3_aa: ASSSQGIGELF
clone_size: NA; d_call: TRBD2; v_call: TRBV20-1; cdr3_aa: SAALAGGGDTQY
clone_size: NA; d_call: NA; v_call: TRBV7-6; cdr3_aa: ASSLGTLSSYNSPLH
clone_size: NA; d_call: TRBD1; v_call: TRBV24-1; cdr3_aa: ATSEAGGPNFVQPQH
clone_size: few; d_call: TRBD1; v_call: TRBV10-3; cdr3_aa: AISGTGDNYGYT
clone_size: few; d_call: NA; v_call: TRBV20-1; cdr3_aa: SASRTFGEQY
clone_size: many; d_call: TRBD2; v_call: TRBV11-3; cdr3_aa: ASSHIGGTPYEQY
clone_size: many; d_call: TRBD1; v_call: TRBV2; cdr3_aa: ASSRRQGGVSYEQY
clone_size: many; d_call: NA; v_call: TRBV7-2; cdr3_aa: ASSQDSSGANVLT
clone_size: many; d_call: NA; v_call: TRBV20-1; cdr3_aa: SARDVALQEAQY
clone_size: few; d_call: NA; v_call: TRBV30; cdr3_aa: AWRARASTDTQY
clone_size: few; d_call: NA; v_call: TRBV4-3; cdr3_aa: ASSQDFSWGENTEAF
clone_size: few; d_call: TRBD1; v_call: TRBV12-5; cdr3_aa: ASGSLSGGWSTEAF
clone_size: many; d_call: TRBD2; v_call: TRBV20-1; cdr3_aa: SAGAGGNTGELF